This TCR beta chain was sequenced during a study of T cells after yellow fever vaccination. Study-wide points: Post-booster samples contained most primary-vaccination clones (roughly 96% CD4, approximately 88% CD8). Abundant clonotypes from the bulk population could contaminate FACS-sorted repertoires. CD4 and CD8 compartments shared a small share of clonotypes, likely from convergent recombination. Secondary responses were weaker yet peaked faster, day 5 versus 15.

Germline values: CDR1 SGHVS, CDR2 FNYEAQ. V was trimmed by 1 base and J by 4 bases, leaving 10 bases between them. This CDR3 region has 14 residues. TCRdb reanalysed the 5' RACE reads using MiXCR and keeps one entry per CDR3 protein. The table lists more than 65,000 distinct CDR3 sequences, about 7.7% of them singletons, with approximately 29% in the top ten. This clonotype was counted ten times or more. The antigen remains undetermined. The V gene is TRBV7-6, the J gene TRBJ2-5; D unresolved. The TCR sequence derives from a man aged 18-30 years who received the YFV17D yellow fever vaccine. The specimen comprised CD8+ T cells sorted from PBMCs, sampled roughly 10 days after the first yellow fever vaccination. CDR3 DNA sequence: TGTGCCAGCAGCTTAGAGGTAGATGGAGAGACCCAGTACTTC. Translation gives CASSLEVDGETQYF.